The text below deals with one T cell receptor beta chain. No antigen is known for it. This entry comes from a study of cytomegalovirus exposure and HLA in healthy donors. General study findings and limits: In vitro confirmation showed a few CMV-associated chains to be CMV antigen specific. Diagnosis of cytomegalovirus status made by the classifier reportedly showed high specificity and sensitivity.

V was clipped by 1 base and J by 2 bases; unmatched bases: 8. The CDR3 sequence is 17 residues long. Germline V CDR1 and CDR2: SGHTA, FQGTGA. Only in-frame clones appear in the TCRdb table, and some are missing; sequencing was by immunoSEQ multiplex PCR. This table has about 70,000 clones, almost 95% appearing once. Sequenced: PBMCs. The receptor was isolated from a man aged 18 to 30 in good health and CMV-seropositive. This sequence joins TRBV7-3 and TRBJ2-1, with 7 nucleotides matching TRBD2. The CDR3 nucleotides are TGTGCCAGCAGCTTAATTAGCGGGTCACCCACCTACAATGAGCAGTTCTTC. This sequence encodes CASSLISGSPTYNEQFF.